The T cell receptor beta chain under discussion was sequenced for a study of blood T cell repertoires in COVID-19. Study as a whole: Material from acute and convalescent COVID-19 was sourced from the United States, Italy and Spain.

V was cut by 6 bases and J by 3 bases, with 15 bases left in between. CDR1 is SGHNT, CDR2 YENEEA, per germline. The CDR3 has 14 residues. Per the original methods: Amplification of reference gene primers provided the estimated nucleated cell counts. This table comes from immunoSEQ multiplex PCR, and its TCRdb copy is limited to in-frame clones, with some not included. V and J calls and clone size are given by that table; D and trimming were obtained from the DNA. The sample yields some 120,000 clones, around 77% seen once. V usage is TRBV11-3 and J usage is TRBJ2-7, with TRBD1 as a possible D gene (6 bases). This TCR derives from a human donor in a cohort sampled during active COVID-19. Sequencing was done on a sample of peripheral blood. The CDR3 DNA sequence: TGTGCCAGCAGTTCCGGGACATTCGTCTACGAGCAGTACTTC. Translated: CASSSGTFVYEQYF.